The next 21 T cell receptor beta chains were all read from a single sample in a study of T cells in Graves' hyperthyroidism and ophthalmopathy. TCR beta CDR3 sequences were amplified from RNA transcripts. HTBI primers drove first-round RT-PCR of the TCR CDR3. MiXCR, applied by TCRdb to the multiplex PCR reads, yields one record per CDR3 protein. The data hold fewer than 800,000 distinct CDR3 sequences, with less than 20% observed a single time. Sequenced sample: blood. These receptors were obtained from a man younger than 35 with Graves' hyperthyroidism.

This clonotype was recorded at least ten times. The chain uses TRBV2 and TRBJ2-7, with D maybe TRBD1 (6 bases). Germline CDR1 is SNHLY and CDR2 is FYNNEI. The CDR3 totals 16 residues. V was pared by 6 bases and J by 2 bases, with 20 bases between. The CDR3 is CASSKVQGNAAYEQYF. The CDR3 DNA follows: TGTGCCAGCAGCAAAGTACAGGGAAACGCGGCCTACGAGCAGTACTTC.

This clonotype occurred many times. This chain uses TRBV11-2 with TRBJ1-1; D is uncertain. V was shortened by 5 bases and J by 5 bases, with 12 bases between the two germline ends. CDR1 is SGHAT and CDR2 is FQNNGV in the germline V gene. This CDR3 is 13 amino acids long. CDR3 nucleotides: TGTGCCAGCAGCGCTACCTTTGGGACTGAAGCTTTCTTT. Translation: CASSATFGTEAFF.

This clonotype was seen ten or more times. This chain joins TRBV20-1 and TRBJ1-1; D is possibly TRBD1 (5 bases). Looked up from germline, CDR1 is DFQATT and CDR2 is SNEGSKA (reference sequence). Trimming took 3 bases from V and 1 from J, leaving 12 bases between them. CDR3 length equals 14 residues. In DNA form, the CDR3 reads TGCAGTGCTAGGAGACAGTCGTCGAACACTGAAGCTTTCTTT. It yields the protein CSARRQSSNTEAFF.

With respect to this clonotype: The junction differs from germline at one of its ends, possibly a read error. The chain joins TRBV7-2 to TRBJ2-1; the D gene is possibly TRBD1 (6 bases). The CDR3 runs 14 residues. CDR1 is SGHTA and CDR2 is FQGNSA in the germline V gene. This chain's CDR3 is CASSFDRSYDEQFF. Here the CDR3 DNA reads TGTGCCAGCAGCTTTGACAGGAGCTACGATGAGCAGTTCTTC.

This clonotype occurred many times. The chain carries TRBV27 and TRBJ1-1; no definite D call. The CDR3 length is 16 residues. The germline V and J ends were trimmed by 6 bases and 1 base, with 18 bases remaining between them. CDR1 is MNHEY, CDR2 SMNVEV, per germline (reference sequence). The CDR3 protein is CASRPLLLPGNTEAFF. CDR3 DNA sequence: TGTGCCAGCAGGCCTCTACTCTTGCCGGGGAACACTGAAGCTTTCTTT.

This clonotype was seen a few times. This chain joins TRBV7-8 and TRBJ2-1; TRBD2 matches at 8 bases. The CDR3 extends over 17 amino acids. Trimming cost V 1 base and J 2 bases; bases outside gene matches: 7. The V gene's germline CDR1 is SGHVS and CDR2 FQNEAQ. Here the CDR3 reads CASSLEWAGGPYNEQFF. In DNA form, the CDR3 reads TGTGCCAGCAGCTTAGAGTGGGCGGGAGGACCCTACAATGAGCAGTTCTTC.

The chain combines TRBV20-1 with TRBJ1-2, with 7 nucleotides matching TRBD1. This CDR3 comprises 13 residues. J gave up 8 bases and V 5 bases, and 11 bases lay outside the gene matches. Germline CDR1 and CDR2: DFQATT and SNEGSKA (reference sequence). CDR3 coding DNA: TGCAGTGCTGTAAACCGGGACAGATCCGGCTACACCTTC. It codes for CSAVNRDRSGYTF.

This clonotype showed up many times. CDR3 region: CASTRAGFTNQPQHF. The CDR3 DNA follows: TGTGCCAGCACCCGGGCGGGGTTTACCAATCAGCCCCAGCATTTT. The V and J genes are TRBV6-1 and TRBJ1-5; D not certain. V lost 7 bases and J 3 bases, leaving 16 bases between the germline ends. CDR1 is MNHNS and CDR2 is SASEGT in the germline V gene. This CDR3 comprises 15 residues.

This clonotype has ten or more counts. The chain has TRBV7-9 and TRBJ1-1, with TRBD1 as a possible D gene (5 bases). Germline values: CDR1 SEHNR, CDR2 FQNEAQ (reference sequence). CDR3 length: 15 residues. Trimming left V 2 bases short and J 0 bases short, with 10 bases between. In DNA form, the CDR3 reads TGTGCCAGCAGCTTACTGGGGGTCATGAACACTGAAGCTTTCTTT. It translates to CASSLLGVMNTEAFF.

This clonotype was counted between two and nine times. J is TRBJ2-7 and V is TRBV27; perhaps TRBD2 as D (6 bases). CDR3 length equals 15 residues. V was pared by 3 bases and J by 2 bases, with 14 bases between. Per germline, CDR1 MNHEY and CDR2 SMNVEV (reference sequence). The DNA of the CDR3 is TGTGCCAGCAGTTTGAAGGGGACTTTCCCCTACGAGCAGTACTTC. Amino acids: CASSLKGTFPYEQYF.

The sample holds many counts of this clonotype. The chain couples TRBV28 to TRBJ2-1; D unresolved. The CDR3 length is 11 residues. The ends were cut back, 9 bases at V and 2 bases at J, with 5 bases in the middle. CDR1 and CDR2 (germline): MDHEN, SYDVKM. As DNA, the CDR3 is TGTGCCAGTGGGGCCTACAATGAGCAGTTCTTC. Translation: CASGAYNEQFF. The full variable domain, in which reference TRBV28 and TRBJ2-1 provide the parts outside the CDR3, is DVKVTQSSRYLVKRTGEKVFLECVQDMDHENMFWYRQDPGLGLRLIYFSYDVKMKEKGDIPEGYSVSREKKERFSLILESASTNQTSMYLCASGAYNEQFFGPGTRLTVL.

About this clonotype: Possible read error: a much larger clone is one base away. The chain links TRBV11-2 to TRBJ2-7; a possible D gene is TRBD2 (6 bases). From germline, CDR1 is SGHAT and CDR2 FQNNGV. CDR3 length: 12 amino acids. CDR3 in amino acids: CAGSILAREQYF. The CDR3 nucleotides are TGTGCCGGCAGCATACTAGCCCGGGAGCAGTACTTC.

This clonotype was seen only a few times. The chain couples TRBV4-2 to TRBJ2-5, with D perhaps TRBD1 or TRBD2 (5 bases each). CDR3 size: 15 residues. The germline V and J ends were trimmed by 0 bases and 5 bases, with 13 bases remaining between them. From germline, CDR1 is LGHNA and CDR2 YNFKEQ. Here the CDR3 DNA reads TGTGCCAGCAGCCAAGATTATCGGGGCGCGGAGACCCAGTACTTC. Translation: CASSQDYRGAETQYF.

This clonotype has a handful of counts. The chain uses TRBV10-3 and TRBJ2-1; possibly TRBD1 for D (6 bases). Trimming shortened V by 10 bases and J by 0 bases, and 13 bases separated the two germline ends. Germline V gene lookup returns CDR1 ENHRY and CDR2 SYGVKD. The CDR3 extends over 14 amino acids. The CDR3 coding sequence is TGTGCCACCACCGGGACACCCTCCTACAATGAGCAGTTCTTC. This translates into CATTGTPSYNEQFF.

This clonotype was counted at least ten times. CDR3 in amino acids: CASSYPKGANYNEQFF. CDR3 DNA sequence: TGTGCCAGCAGTTACCCTAAGGGGGCTAACTACAATGAGCAGTTCTTC. The chain joins TRBV6-5 to TRBJ2-1, with 7 bases that match TRBD1. The V gene end was trimmed by 2 bases and the J gene end by 3 bases; junction bases not matched to a gene: 7. This CDR3 contains 16 residues. Germline V lookup: CDR1 MNHEY, CDR2 SVGAGI.

This clonotype appeared many times. The genes are TRBV7-3 and TRBJ2-1, with D tentatively TRBD2 (5 bases). Trimming shortened V by 5 bases and J by 4 bases, and 9 bases separated the two germline ends. The CDR3 spans 13 residues. In germline, CDR1 is SGHTA, CDR2 FQGTGA. This CDR3 is CASSRGVYNEQFF. CDR3 coding DNA: TGTGCCAGCAGCCGGGGAGTATACAATGAGCAGTTCTTC.

This clonotype appeared many times. This rearrangement joins TRBV29-1 to TRBJ1-1; D call uncertain. Germline CDR1 SQVTM, CDR2 ANQGSEA. This CDR3 contains 13 residues. Trimming removed 4 bases from V and 0 bases from J, with 9 bases in between. As DNA, the CDR3 is TGCAGCGTTGGAAGGGAAATGAACACTGAAGCTTTCTTT. Its protein product is CSVGREMNTEAFF.

This clonotype has just a few counts. The chain uses TRBV20-1 and TRBJ2-5, with 9 bases lining up with TRBD1. The CDR3 sequence is 12 residues long. Germline assignment: CDR1 DFQATT and CDR2 SNEGSKA (reference sequence). After removal of 7 bases from V and 4 bases from J, the junction contained 4 bases not matched to a gene. The CDR3 protein is CSGTGEGETQYF. The CDR3 bases are TGCAGTGGGACAGGGGAAGGAGAGACCCAGTACTTC.

This sequence joins TRBV27 and TRBJ2-2; unclear D gene. The V and J ends lost 4 bases and 7 bases respectively, with 7 bases between them. The germline V gene encodes CDR1 MNHEY and CDR2 SMNVEV (reference sequence). The length of the CDR3 is 12 residues. The CDR3 region is CASSSGLGELFF. DNA for the CDR3: TGTGCCAGCAGTTCGGGTCTCGGGGAGCTGTTTTTT.

This clonotype was counted a few times. The V call is TRBV29-1, the J call TRBJ2-2; 7 positions agree with TRBD1. The CDR3 has 15 amino acids. In germline, CDR1 is SQVTM, CDR2 ANQGSEA. Trimming cost V 5 bases and J 1 base; bases outside gene matches: 7. The CDR3: CSVRKGALNTGELFF. In nucleotides, the CDR3 is TGCAGCGTTAGAAAGGGGGCCTTGAACACCGGGGAGCTGTTTTTT.

This clonotype was recorded at least ten times. The chain recombines TRBV6-2 or TRBV6-3 with TRBJ2-1, with a weak D call TRBD1 (6 bases). V lost 7 bases to trimming and J lost 9 bases, with 16 bases between them. CDR1 is MNHEY, CDR2 SVGEGT, per germline. CDR3 length: 13 amino acids. The CDR3: CASTLQGMGEQFF. In DNA form, the CDR3 reads TGTGCCAGCACCCTACAGGGTATGGGTGAGCAGTTCTTC.